This section outlines one TCR beta chain sequence together with its context. For the second PCR, which ran for roughly 6 to 12 cycles, a sample-barcoded 5' primer and a J-beta primer mix were used. TCRdb re-analysed the 5' RACE reads in MiXCR, keeping a single row per CDR3 protein. The sample includes fewer than 950,000 distinct CDR3 sequences, 50% to 65% of them seen just once. The CDR3 covers 15 residues. The germline gives CDR1 SGHRS, CDR2 YFSETQ. Trimming stripped 4 bases from V and 6 bases from J, with 17 bases between. The source of the sample is a study of blood T cells in healthy people across ages.

The chain employs TRBV5-1 and TRBJ2-1; possible D gene TRBD1, 5 bases. This TCR was recovered from a man older than 75 in good health. The sequenced sample was blood. DNA of the CDR3: TGCGCCAGCAGCCTCCTGGGGCCGGTTGGCAATGAGCAGTTCTTC. This gives the protein CASSLLGPVGNEQFF.